The present entry profiles one TCR beta chain with its context. This clone was counted between two and nine times. Its antigen is not yet known. The record has no base qualities; no much larger clone is one base away. CDR1 and CDR2, looked up from the germline V gene (reference sequence), are SGHKS and YYEKEE. V is pruned by 4 bases and J by 0 bases, leaving 7 bases of the junction without a gene match. The CDR3 numbers 15 residues from cysteine through phenylalanine. Only the CDR3 part of the read is kept: 45 bases, read in frame from the first base. The data belong to a study of blood T cell repertoires in COVID-19 (dated by TCRdb to 2018 to 2020). Looking at the study overall: The collaborator samples originated in the United States, Italy and Spain and spanned the acute and convalescent phases of COVID-19. The prospective study material was composed of cDNA or gDNA derived from T cells, B-cell-depleted T cells, or PBMCs. Nearly every sample came with metadata listing a de-identified subject ID, COVID-19 status, age in years and sex. Deeply sampled blood TCRbeta repertoires from subjects exposed to, actively infected with, or recovered from COVID-19 were included in the dataset. Where available, HLA class I and class II types were obtained from metadata supplied by the sample provider rather than from assay-based typing. The repertoires were released in a freely available public database intended as a resource for research on the immune response to SARS-CoV-2. Samples were obtained from the ongoing ImmuneRACE study (first 160 participants) and from some 1,300 subjects provided by 6 global collaborators.

TCRbeta CDR3 regions were amplified from genomic DNA using the immunoSEQ Assay, a bias-controlled multiplex PCR. In the original analysis: The number of nucleated cells in each sample was estimated by amplification of reference gene primers within the assay. Sequence reads were collapsed and filtered to measure the absolute abundance of every unique TCRbeta CDR3 rearrangement. For each sample, productive Simpson clonality was calculated as the square root of Simpson's diversity index across productive rearrangements. This immuneACCESS table, as held by TCRdb, lists in-frame sequences with V and J called but not all clones. Of the missing ones, under half trace to an unresolved V gene in checked studies; the others have no known cause. The V and J calls and clone size are taken from that table; D and trimming were inferred from the DNA. This sample gives about 180,000 clones in total; 87% of them show up just once. The ten largest clones add up to roughly 1.6% of the sample.

The collaborating institutions used their own protocols to collect whole blood in K2EDTA tubes. Collaborator samples were shipped for TCRbeta analysis as frozen whole blood, isolated PBMCs, or DNA extracted from either sample type. Results the study describes overall, beyond this receptor: Clinical and demographic metadata were provided uncurated, with the amount varying by source and participant.

The sequence joins TRBV5-5 to TRBJ2-7, and 7 junction bases match TRBD1. The TCR was taken from a woman aged 45-60 years with acute or convalescent COVID-19. The source material was peripheral blood. The CDR3 sequence is CASSLQGSHSYEQYF. The bases are TGTGCCAGCAGCCTACAGGGGTCACACTCCTACGAGCAGTACTTC.